This T cell receptor (beta chain) was captured by sequencing in a study of T cells in Graves' hyperthyroidism and ophthalmopathy. The study's findings and limits: From stable hyperthyroidism, ophthalmopathy was set apart by a 13 V-J model.

Each patient was aged 18 to 65 and had newly diagnosed hyperthyroidism of under 2 months' duration. Uncontrolled infection, other autoimmune disease, pregnancy and lactation each barred patients from inclusion. PBMCs stemmed from 10 ml fresh peripheral blood. About this clonotype: What it recognizes is unknown.

Researchers amplified the TCR beta CDR3 regions from RNA transcripts. The study used the HTBI primer set for a first-round RT-PCR of the TCR CDR3. TCRdb recomputed calls from the multiplex PCR reads with MiXCR, one row per CDR3 protein. The table records about 690,000 distinct CDR3 sequences, 15% to 20% of them present only once. This CDR3 spans 15 amino acids. V dropped 2 bases and J dropped 5 bases, with 16 bases sitting between them. Germline values: CDR1 MDHEN, CDR2 SYDVKM. The sequenced material came from blood. The gene calls are TRBV28 and TRBJ2-7, with D possibly matching TRBD2 (5 bases). This clonotype was sampled from a man aged 50 to 59 with Graves' hyperthyroidism. In DNA, the CDR3 is TGTGCCAGCAGTTTAGTGGTCGGCGGGTCCAACGAGCAGTACTTC. Amino acids: CASSLVVGGSNEQYF.